Listed below are T cell receptor beta chains from one sample, sequenced in a study of cytomegalovirus exposure and HLA in healthy donors. Profiling relied on immunoSEQ multiplex PCR, and the TCRdb table lists in-frame clones only, not all of them. Its table records approximately 30,000 clones. The sequenced material came from PBMCs. Receptors originate from a woman aged 40 to 50 in good health and CMV-seropositive. The conserved cysteine and the conserved F or W are not part of the CDR3 here.

CDR3	V	J
ARLVTDTQY	TRBV25-1	TRBJ2-3
ATSWTTNTEAF	TRBV19	TRBJ1-1
ASSFDYPMHNEQF	TRBV7-2	TRBJ2-1
ASSLGEAQPQH	TRBV11-3	TRBJ1-5
ASSGDTLNEKLF	TRBV5-4	TRBJ1-4
SVVGGANTGELF	TRBV29-1	TRBJ2-2
ASSQMLRATDTQY	TRBV14	TRBJ2-3
AWREDRSYYGYT	TRBV30	TRBJ1-2
ASSPRPSEVGETQY	TRBV11-1	TRBJ2-5
ASSIVPGTPGGNEQF	TRBV19	TRBJ2-1
ASSLEGKGASPLH	TRBV5-1	TRBJ1-6
ASSPLRTRSVNEKLF	TRBV18	TRBJ1-4
ASSFAQRRWEQY	TRBV28	TRBJ2-5
ASSPYRRQTQY	TRBV5-6	TRBJ2-5
ASSRGADYNEQF	TRBV5-4	TRBJ2-1